One T cell receptor (beta chain) is described in this entry. Researchers ran the PCR with 60 Vbeta and 13 Jbeta primers. Generated by immunoSEQ multiplex PCR, the TCRdb table keeps only in-frame clones and is missing some. The data hold some 200,000 clones, with 65% to 85% observed a single time. The sample originates from a study of cytomegalovirus exposure and HLA in healthy donors. Sequenced: PBMCs. This TCR derives from a boy under 10 years old in good health and CMV-seronegative.

The CDR3 DNA reads as TGCAGCGTTGAAGTCAGGGGGCGCAACACTGAAGCTTTCTTT. Its translation is CSVEVRGRNTEAFF. V gene TRBV29-1 combines with J gene TRBJ1-1; TRBD1 matches 8 bases. Germline V lookup: CDR1 SQVTM, CDR2 ANQGSEA. With V trimmed by 1 base and J by 2 bases, 3 bases remained unmatched. The length of the CDR3 is 14 residues.